These 2 T cell receptor beta chains originate from one sample sequenced in a study of blood T cell repertoires in COVID-19. Some clones are missing from TCRdb's copy, which holds only in-frame ones; the method was immunoSEQ multiplex PCR. The repertoire holds approximately 100,000 clones, with around 89% as singletons. The sequenced sample was peripheral blood. The source of these receptors is a human donor with acute or convalescent COVID-19. The donor label of this sample is uncertain.

In this sample, this clone turned up once. The gene calls are TRBV13 and TRBJ2-3, with D tentatively TRBD2 (6 bases). CDR3 length: 16 residues. V gave up 1 base and J gave up 1 base, with 12 bases separating them. The V gene's germline CDR1 is PRHDT and CDR2 FYEKMQ (reference sequence). CDR3 amino acids: CASSLVPGVRTDTQYF. The CDR3 DNA reads TGTGCCAGCAGCTTAGTTCCGGGGGTACGCACAGATACGCAGTATTTT.

This clone was seen more than once but under ten times. The rearrangement uses TRBV6-2 or TRBV6-3 and TRBJ2-2; D gene uncertain. Germline V gene sequence: CDR1 MNHEY, CDR2 SVGEGT. V gave up 1 base and J gave up 6 bases, with 21 bases separating them. The CDR3 spans 18 residues. CDR3 bases: TGTGCCAGCAGTTACTTCCCCGGCTTCCCCCTAGTCGCCGGGGAGCTGTTTTTT. It encodes CASSYFPGFPLVAGELFF.